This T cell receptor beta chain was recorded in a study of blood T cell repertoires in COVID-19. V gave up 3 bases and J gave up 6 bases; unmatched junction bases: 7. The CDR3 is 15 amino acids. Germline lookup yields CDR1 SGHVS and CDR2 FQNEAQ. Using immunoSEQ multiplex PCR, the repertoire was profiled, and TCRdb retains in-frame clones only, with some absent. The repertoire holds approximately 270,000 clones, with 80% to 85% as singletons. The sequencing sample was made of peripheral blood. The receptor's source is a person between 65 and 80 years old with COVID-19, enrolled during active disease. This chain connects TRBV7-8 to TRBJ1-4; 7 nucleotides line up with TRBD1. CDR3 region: CASSLASGGYEKLFF. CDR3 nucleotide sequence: TGTGCCAGCAGCTTGGCGTCAGGGGGGTATGAAAAACTGTTTTTT.